The 31 T cell receptor beta chains below come from one sample, sequenced in a study of blood T cells in healthy people across ages. Primers used in a second PCR of about 7 to 12 cycles were a sample-barcoded 5' primer and a J-beta primer mix. Each CDR3 protein gets one entry after TCRdb re-called the 5' RACE reads with MiXCR. The sample carries approximately 900,000 distinct CDR3 sequences, 25% to 35% recorded once. These data are also associated with another study on T cells of mothers and their children.

The source material was blood. The receptors originated from a woman in her forties in good health.

This clonotype was seen more than once but under ten times. DNA of the CDR3: TGTGCCAGCAGCTTAGGGAACCGAGGGGGAGAGACCCAGTACTTC. Protein: CASSLGNRGGETQYF. This chain links TRBV7-2 with TRBJ2-5, with TRBD1 as a possible D gene (6 bases). Trimming removed 1 base from V and 4 bases from J, with 13 bases in between. CDR1 is SGHTA and CDR2 is FQGNSA in the germline V gene. CDR3 length: 15 residues.

The chain is built from TRBV20-1 and TRBJ2-1, with D possibly matching TRBD2 (6 bases). This CDR3 is 15 amino acids long. V was shortened by 3 bases and J by 2 bases, with 14 bases between the two germline ends. Germline V gene sequence: CDR1 DFQATT, CDR2 SNEGSKA (reference sequence). The CDR3 protein is CSASSAGPTYNEQFF. CDR3 DNA: TGCAGTGCTAGTTCTGCGGGGCCCACCTACAATGAGCAGTTCTTC.

This CDR3 is CATSEAGYYGYTF. CDR3 in DNA: TGTGCCACCAGTGAAGCAGGGTATTATGGCTACACCTTC. V gene TRBV24-1 combines with J gene TRBJ1-2, with D perhaps matching TRBD1 (5 bases). CDR1 is KGHDR and CDR2 is SFDVKD in the germline V gene. V dropped 4 bases and J dropped 5 bases, with 10 bases sitting between them. This CDR3 region has 13 residues.

This clonotype was counted only a few times. A read error may be the cause here, since a much bigger clone is one base away. The chain uses TRBV7-3 and TRBJ1-2, with TRBD1 matching 7 bases. CDR1 and CDR2 from the germline V gene are SGHTA and FQGTGA. CDR3 size: 13 residues. CDR3 loop: CTSSPDRDYGYTF. CDR3 nucleotides: TGTACCAGCAGCCCCGACAGGGACTATGGCTACACCTTC. Combining the CDR3 with reference TRBV7-3 and TRBJ1-2 gives the whole variable domain GAGVSQTPSNKVTEKGKYVELRCDPISGHTALYWYRQSLGQGPEFLIYFQGTGAADDSGLPNDRFFAVRPEGSVSTLKIQRTERGDSAVYLCTSSPDRDYGYTFGSGTRLTVV.

This clonotype was recorded at least ten times. This sequence joins TRBV5-5 and TRBJ1-3, with a possible D match to TRBD1 (6 bases). Trimming removed 4 bases from V and 11 bases from J, with 22 bases in between. The CDR3 totals 15 residues. CDR1 and CDR2 (germline): SGHKS, YYEKEE (reference sequence). CDR3 coding DNA: TGTGCCAGCAGCGCGTACCCGGGACAAAGTCGGCCCATATATTTT. It specifies CASSAYPGQSRPIYF.

This chain connects TRBV6-1 to TRBJ1-2; D is undetermined. Trimming took off 3 bases at V and 4 bases at J, with 18 bases between the two ends. The CDR3 totals 16 residues. Germline V CDR1 and CDR2: MNHNS, SASEGT. This chain's CDR3 is CASSDPRVRKFYGYTF. The CDR3 region has the DNA TGTGCCAGCAGTGATCCCCGGGTGAGAAAATTCTATGGCTACACCTTC.

The chain recombines TRBV20-1 with TRBJ2-1; TRBD2 agrees at 8 bases. The CDR3 is 14 amino acids. Per the germline V gene, CDR1 is DFQATT and CDR2 is SNEGSKA (reference sequence). J lost 8 bases, V lost 1 base, and 7 bases had no gene match. DNA of the CDR3: TGCAGTGCTAGAGGAGCGGGAGCTGGTGATGAGCAGTTCTTC. Protein sequence: CSARGAGAGDEQFF.

Ten or more counts support this clonotype. CDR3 sequence reads: CATSRAGTQNIQYF. In DNA form, the CDR3 reads TGTGCCACCAGCAGAGCCGGGACACAAAACATTCAGTACTTC. V and J are TRBV15 and TRBJ2-4; tentatively, D is TRBD1 (6 bases). V was trimmed by 1 base and J by 5 bases, leaving 9 bases between them. The CDR3 runs to 14 residues. Germline V gene lookup returns CDR1 LNHNV and CDR2 YYDKDF (reference sequence).

This clonotype came up many times. The chain couples TRBV28 to TRBJ2-5; D is ambiguous. This CDR3 has 13 amino acids. Germline-derived CDR1 and CDR2 are MDHEN and SYDVKM. V lost 2 bases and J lost 3, with 7 bases in between. CDR3 sequence: CASSLRKKETQYF. CDR3 DNA sequence: TGTGCCAGCAGTTTACGGAAAAAAGAGACCCAGTACTTC.

This clonotype was counted only a few times. The J gene is TRBJ1-6, the V gene TRBV28; TRBD1 agrees at 7 bases. This CDR3 region has 15 residues. Germline CDR1 is MDHEN and CDR2 is SYDVKM. After removal of 6 bases from V and 11 bases from J, the junction contained 13 bases not matched to a gene. The CDR3 loop is CASRHFGQELTPLHF. CDR3 nucleotide sequence: TGTGCCAGCAGACATTTCGGACAGGAGCTAACACCCCTCCACTTT.

This clonotype was seen many times. The genes are TRBV20-1 and TRBJ2-7, with D uncertain. V was shortened by 2 bases and J by 6 bases, with 8 bases between the two germline ends. This CDR3 has 11 amino acids. The germline V gene has CDR1 DFQATT and CDR2 SNEGSKA (reference sequence). In DNA form, the CDR3 reads TGCAGTGCTAGAACCCTCCGCGAGCAGTACTTC. It yields the protein CSARTLREQYF.

This rearrangement joins TRBV3-1 to TRBJ1-1, with D uncertain. With 0 bases removed from V and 0 bases from J, the gap between germline ends came to 17 bases. Germline assignment: CDR1 LGHDT and CDR2 YNNKEL (reference sequence). CDR3 length: 18 amino acids. The DNA for the CDR3 is TGTGCCAGCAGCCAAGATCGGTCCAGACTCCCAATGAACACTGAAGCTTTCTTT. This gives the protein CASSQDRSRLPMNTEAFF.

The chain has TRBV5-1 and TRBJ1-1; 9 bases map to TRBD1. The CDR3 loop spans 17 amino acids. V dropped 4 bases and J dropped 1; count of bases not matched to a gene: 11. Germline CDR1 is SGHRS and CDR2 is YFSETQ. The CDR3 is CASSQLGGQGTNTEAFF. The DNA for the CDR3 is TGCGCCAGCAGCCAGCTCGGAGGACAGGGGACGAACACTGAAGCTTTCTTT.

This clonotype was recorded only once. The junction differs from germline at one of its ends, possibly a read error. The chain combines TRBV14 with TRBJ2-1; 8 nucleotides line up with TRBD1. CDR1 and CDR2 from the germline V gene are SGHDN and FVKESK. This CDR3 is built from 15 residues. Here the CDR3 DNA reads TGTGCCGGCAGCCCAGGGGGCTTGGTCTACAATGAGCAGTTCTTC. This translates into CAGSPGGLVYNEQFF.

This clonotype was counted a few times. The gene calls are TRBV6-1 and TRBJ2-1; possibly TRBD1 or TRBD2 for D (5 bases each). The CDR3 is 13 residues long. The ends were cut back, 3 bases at V and 8 bases at J, with 11 bases in the middle. Germline V gene data show CDR1 as MNHNS and CDR2 as SASEGT. The CDR3 loop reads CASSEGPPDEQFF. The CDR3 nucleotides read TGTGCCAGCAGTGAGGGACCCCCGGATGAGCAGTTCTTC.

This clonotype was counted a few times. This chain links TRBV28 with TRBJ2-5; 7 nucleotides align to TRBD1. Germline V CDR1 and CDR2: MDHEN, SYDVKM. With 8 bases clipped from V and 4 bases from J, the junction kept 22 bases outside the gene matches. The CDR3 is 18 residues long. The CDR3 region is CASHPPNPGQTPLETQYF. The CDR3 DNA reads TGTGCCAGCCACCCCCCTAATCCGGGACAGACACCCTTAGAGACCCAGTACTTC.

This clonotype was counted at least ten times. The gene calls are TRBV9 and TRBJ1-2; tentative D call: TRBD1 (5 bases). Per the germline V gene, CDR1 is SGDLS and CDR2 is YYNGEE. This CDR3 spans 13 amino acids. With 5 bases removed from V and 3 bases from J, the gap between germline ends came to 11 bases. The CDR3 DNA reads TGTGCCAGCAGTTACGACAGCGACTATGGCTACACCTTC. This codes for CASSYDSDYGYTF.

This clonotype appeared many times. The rearrangement links TRBV11-2 to TRBJ2-3, with D possibly being TRBD1 (6 bases). The CDR3 has 15 residues. Deletions cut 3 bases from V and 4 bases from J, with 14 bases between. Germline V gene sequence: CDR1 SGHAT, CDR2 FQNNGV. The CDR3 protein is CASSFNRGYADTQYF. CDR3 DNA sequence: TGTGCCAGCAGCTTCAATAGGGGGTACGCAGATACGCAGTATTTT.

This chain joins TRBV11-2 and TRBJ1-2; 9 bases are shared with TRBD1. The CDR3 consists of 16 residues. The germline CDR1 and CDR2 sequences are SGHAT and FQNNGV. After removal of 0 bases from V and 3 bases from J, the junction contained 5 bases not matched to a gene. The CDR3 is CASSLDAGQGYYGYTF. The CDR3 DNA reads TGTGCCAGCAGCTTAGATGCCGGACAGGGGTACTATGGCTACACCTTC.

CDR3 amino acids: CASSPGTSRNNEQFF. CDR3 DNA: TGCGCCAGCAGTCCCGGGACTAGCAGGAACAATGAGCAGTTCTTC. This chain uses TRBV23-1 with TRBJ2-1, with TRBD2 identical over 9 bases. TRBV23-1 is noted as an ORF with a role that remains uncertain. The CDR3 extends over 15 amino acids. The V gene end was trimmed by 4 bases and the J gene end by 5 bases; junction bases not matched to a gene: 6.

V gene TRBV13 combines with J gene TRBJ2-5, with a weak D call TRBD2 (5 bases). Germline CDR1 and CDR2: PRHDT and FYEKMQ (reference sequence). The CDR3 has 15 amino acids. V lost 5 bases and J 2 bases, leaving 15 bases between the germline ends. CDR3 in DNA: TGTGCCAGCAGCGAGAGGGTGTACGGACAAGAGACCCAGTACTTC. It is translated as CASSERVYGQETQYF.

The chain joins TRBV7-9 to TRBJ2-4; a possible D gene is TRBD2 (6 bases). CDR1 SEHNR and CDR2 FQNEAQ come from the germline V gene (reference sequence). Trimming stripped 5 bases from V and 13 bases from J, with 18 bases between. The CDR3 length is 13 residues. The CDR3 is CASSLEWEDEQYF. The CDR3 DNA reads as TGTGCCAGCAGCCTAGAATGGGAGGATGAGCAGTACTTC.

V gene TRBV10-3 combines with J gene TRBJ2-3; 8 nucleotides align to TRBD1. With V trimmed by 5 bases and J by 8 bases, 9 bases remained unmatched. The CDR3 is 14 amino acids. Germline values: CDR1 ENHRY, CDR2 SYGVKD. The CDR3, as DNA: TGTGCCATCAGTTCGGACAGGGAGGTGGCTACGCAGTATTTT. This codes for CAISSDREVATQYF.

This clonotype has just one count. This sequence joins TRBV7-2 and TRBJ2-7; no firm D call. The J call may not be correct, given that the DNA end is closer to TRBJ2-4. This CDR3 contains 14 residues. CDR1 is SGHTA and CDR2 is FQGNSA in the germline V gene. The CDR3: CASSLAGFRDIQYF. The CDR3 DNA follows: TGTGCCAGCAGCTTAGCAGGGTTTAGGGACATTCAGTACTTC.

The genes are TRBV4-1 and TRBJ1-5, with D hard to call. The germline V gene encodes CDR1 MGHRA and CDR2 YSYEKL. The CDR3 is 14 amino acids. Trimming shortened V by 3 bases and J by 9 bases, and 15 bases separated the two germline ends. The CDR3 sequence: CASSQGIGLGPQHF. The CDR3 DNA is TGCGCCAGCAGCCAGGGTATCGGTCTCGGGCCCCAGCATTTT.

About this clonotype: This may be a read error, as it is one base from a much larger clone. The CDR3 bases are TGTGCCATCAACCCGGGACAAAAGCCCGACAATGGGCAGTTCTTC. Translation: CAINPGQKPDNGQFF. The rearrangement uses TRBV10-3 and TRBJ2-1; a weak D match, TRBD1 (6 bases). Germline V gene data show CDR1 as ENHRY and CDR2 as SYGVKD. The CDR3 loop spans 15 amino acids.

The chain uses TRBV11-2 and TRBJ2-3, with D unclear. The CDR3 runs to 13 residues. Trimming cost V 3 bases and J 6 bases, with 10 bases left between them. Per the germline V gene, CDR1 is SGHAT and CDR2 is FQNNGV. CDR3 sequence (DNA): TGTGCCAGCAGCTTGGACGTGGTGGATACGCAGTATTTT. It codes for CASSLDVVDTQYF.

This clonotype was picked up a small number of times. The chain combines TRBV6-6 with TRBJ1-2; D gene ambiguous. The CDR3 loop spans 11 amino acids. Trimming cost V 3 bases and J 8 bases, with 7 bases left between them. Germline CDR1 reads MNHNY; CDR2 reads SVGAGI (reference sequence). CDR3 DNA: TGTGCCAGCAGTTATAGGGAGGGCTACACCTTC. Protein product: CASSYREGYTF.

This clonotype was recorded only once. The chain links TRBV12-3 or TRBV12-4 to TRBJ1-2, with 7 bases matching TRBD1. Trimming at V came to 2 bases and at J to 4 bases, leaving 10 bases not matched to a gene. There are 16 residues in the CDR3. The CDR3 region is CASSLSPGTAGYGYTF. The CDR3 DNA follows: TGTGCCAGCAGTTTAAGCCCGGGGACAGCTGGCTATGGCTACACCTTC.

This clonotype has a count of ten or more. This chain uses TRBV5-1 with TRBJ2-1, with D unresolved. The CDR3 is made up of 15 amino acids. The V gene's germline CDR1 is SGHRS and CDR2 YFSETQ. Trimming shortened V by 0 bases and J by 5 bases, and 12 bases separated the two germline ends. Here the CDR3 DNA reads TGCGCCAGCAGCTTGGATTCACCCTCGAACAATGAGCAGTTCTTC. Its translation is CASSLDSPSNNEQFF.

This clonotype appeared once. The V and J genes are TRBV7-4 and TRBJ1-4; D ambiguous. The V and J ends lost 6 bases and 10 bases respectively, with 3 bases between them. The CDR3 has 9 amino acids. Germline V lookup: CDR1 SGHVT, CDR2 SQSDAQ. The DNA of the CDR3 is TGTGCCAGCAGGGGAAAACTGTTTTTT. Translated, it gives CASRGKLFF. The variable domain in full, completed from reference TRBV7-4 and TRBJ1-4, reads GAGVSQSPRYKVAKRGRDVALRCDSISGHVTLYWYRQTLGQGSEVLTYSQSDAQRDKSGRPSGRFSAERPERSVSTLKIQRTEQGDSAVYLCASRGKLFFGSGTQLSVL.